Listed below are T cell receptor beta chains from one sample, sequenced in a study of response to subunit inactivated influenza vaccine. TCRdb analysed the RT-PCR reads with MiXCR anew, one entry per CDR3 protein. Among just over 300,000 distinct CDR3 sequences listed, approximately 21% were seen once. The input for sequencing was PBMCs from blood, taken less than 22 months after vaccination. The source is a man aged 45 to 70 who received an inactivated influenza vaccine. The CDR3 runs from the conserved cysteine through the conserved F or W. A D gene is named only where the DNA matches it firmly. Size tells how often a clone was seen (once, few, many) or the class of an expanded clone, and some rows leave it out.

clone size,V gene,J gene,D gene,CDR3 length,CDR3 DNA,CDR3 protein
.,TRBV9,TRBJ2-7,.,12,TGTGCCAGCAGCGTAGACGGCTACGAGCAGTACTTC,CASSVDGYEQYF
.,TRBV12-3/TRBV12-4,TRBJ1-5,.,13,TGTGCCAGCAGTGCTCTGAGATATCAGCCCCAGCATTTT,CASSALRYQPQHF
.,TRBV18,TRBJ1-5,.,15,TGTGCCAGCTCAACCGATGAGGAGAGCAATCAGCCCCAGCATTTT,CASSTDEESNQPQHF
.,TRBV4-3,TRBJ1-3,.,14,TGCGCCAGCAGCCAAGGGGATTCTCGAAACACCATATATTTT,CASSQGDSRNTIYF
once,TRBV12-3/TRBV12-4,TRBJ2-7,.,11,TGTGCCAGCAGTTTACGACAGGAGCAGTACTTC,CASSLRQEQYF
few,TRBV20-1,TRBJ1-5,TRBD1,16,TGCAGTGCTGGGGGTGGGGGACAGGCACGTAAGTTGGCCCAGCATTTT,CSAGGGGQARKLAQHF
few,TRBV6-2/TRBV6-3,TRBJ1-1,TRBD1,14,TGTGCCAGCAGTCAACAGGGGATCGGCACTGAAGCTTTCTTT,CASSQQGIGTEAFF
.,TRBV14,TRBJ2-1,.,16,TGTGCCAGCAGCCAATTTCCCAGGGAAAATCAGAATGAGCAGTTCTTC,CASSQFPRENQNEQFF
few,TRBV29-1,TRBJ1-4,TRBD1,13,TGCAGCGCTGGGGGACAGGGGAATGAAAAACTGTTTTTT,CSAGGQGNEKLFF
many,TRBV6-5,TRBJ1-5,.,18,TGTGCCAGCAGTTACTCGACCAGGGTGCGCTATAGCAATCAGCCCCAGCATTTT,CASSYSTRVRYSNQPQHF
.,TRBV28,TRBJ2-1,TRBD1,13,TGTGCCAGCAGTGAGGACAGGGTCAGTGAGCAGTTCTTC,CASSEDRVSEQFF
.,TRBV3-1,TRBJ1-2,.,16,TGTGCCAGCAGCCAAGCGGGGAGACAGGTTAACTATGGCTACACCTTC,CASSQAGRQVNYGYTF
.,TRBV15,TRBJ2-1,TRBD2,17,TGTGCCACCAGCAGAGAGATGTATCCTAGCGGTCACAATGAGCAGTTCTTC,CATSREMYPSGHNEQFF
.,TRBV12-3/TRBV12-4,TRBJ2-3,TRBD1,15,TGTGCCAGCAGCCGATGGGACAGGGCCACAGATACGCAGTATTTT,CASSRWDRATDTQYF
.,TRBV7-2,TRBJ2-1,TRBD2,15,TGTGCCAGCAGACCTGGACTAGCGGAGCTCAATGAGCAGTTCTTC,CASRPGLAELNEQFF
.,TRBV20-1,TRBJ2-7,TRBD1,15,TGCAGTCCGCAAGACCGGGACAGGGGGATCTACGAGCAGTACTTC,CSPQDRDRGIYEQYF
few,TRBV5-6,TRBJ2-3,.,13,TGTGCCAGCAGTGTTCGGTACCAAGATACGCAGTATTTT,CASSVRYQDTQYF
.,TRBV7-2,TRBJ2-7,.,15,TGTGCCAGCAGCTTAGCGGTGGTAGCTTCCTACGAGCAGTACTTC,CASSLAVVASYEQYF
.,TRBV12-3/TRBV12-4,TRBJ1-6,TRBD1,14,TGTGCCAGCAGTCAGACAGGGTCCAATTCACCCCTCCACTTT,CASSQTGSNSPLHF
.,TRBV4-2,TRBJ2-7,.,14,TGTGCCAGCAGCCAAGGGTGGGACTCCTACGAGCAGTACTTC,CASSQGWDSYEQYF
.,TRBV10-3,TRBJ1-1,.,15,TGTGCCATCAGTGAGGACCAGGGAGGTGGGACTGAAGCTTTCTTT,CAISEDQGGGTEAFF
.,TRBV12-3/TRBV12-4,TRBJ2-1,.,12,TGTGCCAGCAGTTTAAATCCTGTGGAGCAGTTCTTC,CASSLNPVEQFF
few,TRBV29-1,TRBJ1-1,.,13,TGCAGCGCAGTGACGGACAGGAACACTGAAGCTTTCTTT,CSAVTDRNTEAFF
once,TRBV19,TRBJ2-2,TRBD2,19,TGTGCCAGTAGTAAACGGGGGATGATGGGACTAGATTCGTCCGGGGAGCTGTTTTTT,CASSKRGMMGLDSSGELFF
.,TRBV11-2,TRBJ2-7,TRBD1,18,TGTGCCAGCAGCTCAAGGAGTTCCGGGACAGGTTATACCTACGAGCAGTACTTC,CASSSRSSGTGYTYEQYF
.,TRBV5-1,TRBJ1-5,.,15,TGCGCCAGCAGCATCTCCGGGGATAGCAATCAGCCCCAGCATTTT,CASSISGDSNQPQHF
.,TRBV20-1,TRBJ1-6,.,16,TGCAGTGCTAGAGATCCCACGAGCTCCTATAATTCACCCCTCCACTTT,CSARDPTSSYNSPLHF
few,TRBV29-1,TRBJ2-2,.,12,TGCAGCGTCTCCACAGGGTCCGGGGAGCTGTTTTTT,CSVSTGSGELFF
.,TRBV20-1,TRBJ1-5,.,15,TGCAGTGCTAGCCCACAGGGATTACGCAATCAGCCCCAGCATTTT,CSASPQGLRNQPQHF
.,TRBV29-1,TRBJ2-5,TRBD1,12,TGCAGCGGAAGGACAGGGGGAGAGACCCAGTACTTC,CSGRTGGETQYF
.,TRBV27,TRBJ1-1,.,14,TGTGCCAGCAGTTTATCTGGACTCGGAACTGAAGCTTTCTTT,CASSLSGLGTEAFF
.,TRBV11-2,TRBJ2-1,TRBD2,15,TGTGCCAGCAGCCCGGGACTAGCGGGTTACAATGAGCAGTTCTTC,CASSPGLAGYNEQFF
few,TRBV4-1,TRBJ1-6,.,19,TGCGCCAGCAGCCACCCACTATCAACCAGTGGGACCCTAATTTCACCCCTCCACTTT,CASSHPLSTSGTLISPLHF
once,TRBV5-4,TRBJ2-7,TRBD1,16,TGTGCCAGCAGCGACCCTCGGACAGGGGGCTTTTTCGAGCAGTACTTC,CASSDPRTGGFFEQYF
many,TRBV5-1,TRBJ1-5,TRBD1,15,TGCGCCAGCAGCACGGACAGGGGATTCAATCAGCCCCAGCATTTT,CASSTDRGFNQPQHF
many,TRBV2,TRBJ2-5,.,11,TGTGCCAGCAGTGAAACGGAGACCCAGTACTTC,CASSETETQYF
.,TRBV3-1,TRBJ1-1,.,13,TGTGCCAGCACCCCCGGGGGTTGGGCTGAAGCTTTCTTT,CASTPGGWAEAFF
many,TRBV25-1,TRBJ1-1,.,11,TGTGCCAGCAGTGAATATAGGGAAGCTTTCTTT,CASSEYREAFF
.,TRBV5-1,TRBJ1-1,.,12,TGCGCCAGCAGCGCACAGGACACTGAAGCTTTCTTT,CASSAQDTEAFF
.,TRBV10-3,TRBJ2-1,TRBD2,13,TGTGCCATCGGTACTAGCGGGAAAGATGAGCAGTTCTTC,CAIGTSGKDEQFF
few,TRBV2,TRBJ1-2,.,15,TGTGCCAGCAATACTCCACCTAGGGACGGGAGAAGCTACACCTTC,CASNTPPRDGRSYTF
few,TRBV7-9,TRBJ1-1,.,12,TGTGCCAACCGACAAATGATGGCTGAAGCTTTCTTT,CANRQMMAEAFF
few,TRBV9,TRBJ2-3,TRBD1,15,TGTGCCAGCAGTGTGGGACAGGGCAGCACAGATACGCAGTATTTT,CASSVGQGSTDTQYF
many,TRBV20-1,TRBJ1-1,.,13,TGCAGTCGATACCGGGACTCCAGCACTGAAGCTTTCTTT,CSRYRDSSTEAFF
few,TRBV20-1,TRBJ1-2,.,13,TGCAGTGCTACTCCCCGGAGTTCCTATGGCTACACCTTC,CSATPRSSYGYTF
few,TRBV5-1,TRBJ1-5,TRBD1,15,TGCGCCAGCAGCGTGACAGGGCTTAGCAATCAGCCCCAGCATTTT,CASSVTGLSNQPQHF
.,TRBV10-3,TRBJ2-3,.,12,TGTGCCATCAGTGAGCCCGCAGGCGCGCAGTATTTT,CAISEPAGAQYF
.,TRBV19,TRBJ2-3,TRBD1,15,TGTGCCAGTAGTAAGACAGGGGGCCGCACAGATACGCAGTATTTT,CASSKTGGRTDTQYF
few,TRBV6-1,TRBJ1-1,.,13,TGTGCCAGCAGTGAGGTACAAAGCACTGAAGCTTTCTTT,CASSEVQSTEAFF
.,TRBV3-1,TRBJ2-1,.,15,TGTGCCAGCAGCCAAGACGTAACGGGAGTACCCACCTCGGTCTTC,CASSQDVTGVPTSVF
many,TRBV6-5,TRBJ1-1,.,12,TGTGCCAGCAGTTACTCTGGCTCTGAAGCTTTCTTT,CASSYSGSEAFF
.,TRBV27,TRBJ1-1,.,15,TGTGCCAGCAGGCCAGATCAACGGAGACTGGGGCAAGCTTTCTTT,CASRPDQRRLGQAFF
few,TRBV6-4,TRBJ2-1,.,16,TGTGCCAGCAGTGACAAGGAGGGGGGGACCTACAATGAGCAGTTCTTC,CASSDKEGGTYNEQFF